The clone carrying this T cell receptor (beta chain) was counted between two and nine times. The sample originates from a study of metastatic and nonmetastatic thyroid tumors. TCRdb used MiXCR to call clones anew from the PCR reads. Counted here are around 20,000 clones, roughly 16% occurring once; the ten biggest clones make up roughly 40%. Prior to thyroid surgery, none of the patients had received any treatment. V dropped 4 bases and J dropped 4; count of bases not matched to a gene: 6. This CDR3 spans 16 amino acids. Germline CDR1 KGHDR, CDR2 SFDVKD. The J gene is TRBJ2-2, the V gene TRBV24-1, with 9 positions matching TRBD1. The specimen was blood. The receptor comes from a female donor with papillary thyroid cancer or a benign thyroid nodule (not recorded which). Some clones in this sample may be carry-over from other donors' samples. CDR3 sequence reads: CATSDPTGGITGELFF. CDR3 DNA: TGTGCCACCAGTGACCCGACAGGGGGAATCACCGGGGAGCTGTTTTTT.